This T cell receptor beta chain was documented in a study of beta chain features in type 1 diabetes. Overall study context: Across every sample, over 100 million sorted cells were examined in total. Whole-study results and caveats: Type 1 diabetes patients had moderately but significantly shorter TCRB CDR3s in all four CD4+ subsets.

As every portion of the isolated RNA was reverse transcribed, the sequencing read expressed TCRB transcripts. An average of approximately 3.4 million reads was obtained for naive, central memory and regulatory T cell samples. TCRdb's copy holds only in-frame clones and misses some; the assay was immunoSEQ multiplex PCR. This repertoire shows 500,000 to 800,000 clones, roughly 12% found once; its top ten account for 0.095% to 0.15%. Germline V gene sequence: CDR1 LNHNV, CDR2 YYDKDF (reference sequence). This CDR3 region has 15 residues. The V end lost 4 bases, the J end lost 1 base, and 13 bases lay between the germline ends. This clone was seen more than once but under ten times. The antigen is unknown.

The sample was naive CD4+ T cells from blood. The TCR sequence derives from a man aged 30 to 45 with type 1 diabetes. The gene calls are TRBV15 and TRBJ2-5; D ambiguous. CDR3 DNA sequence: TGTGCCACCAGCACTACCGTGGGTGCCCAAGAGACCCAGTACTTC. Its translation is CATSTTVGAQETQYF.